This is a list of T cell receptor beta chains from one sample in a study of blood T cell repertoires in COVID-19. Only in-frame clones appear in the TCRdb table, and some are missing; sequencing was by immunoSEQ multiplex PCR. The sample has fewer than 300,000 clones; 80% to 85% are singletons. Sequenced input: peripheral blood. The receptors originated from a person aged 65 to 79 with COVID-19, enrolled during active disease. CDR3s include the opening cysteine and the closing phenylalanine or tryptophan. The D gene is left open where the match is weak.

d_gene	v_gene	j_gene	CDR3aa
-	TRBV7-3	TRBJ2-7	CASSLNQNSYEQYF
-	TRBV12-3/TRBV12-4	TRBJ1-5	CASSLTTELQHF
-	TRBV11-2	TRBJ2-1	CASSSGRSEQFF
-	TRBV5-4	TRBJ2-7	CASSFGGDEQYF
TRBD1	TRBV6-2/TRBV6-3	TRBJ1-1	CASSYVPSTGVPPEAFF
-	TRBV19	TRBJ1-2	CASSIPLGAKSDYGYTF
-	TRBV2	TRBJ2-5	CASGGGERLRFGETQYF
-	TRBV7-2	TRBJ2-1	CASSLLALPPLSNEQFF
-	TRBV2	TRBJ1-1	CASSAIGTTTEAFF
TRBD1	TRBV2	TRBJ2-7	CASSELPGQGHEQYF
-	TRBV28	TRBJ2-7	CASNRVNSVGEQYF
-	TRBV2	TRBJ1-2	CASSERQKDYGYTF
TRBD2	TRBV5-1	TRBJ2-2	CASSSGTSGLTGELFF
-	TRBV9	TRBJ2-2	CASSAQSYTGELFF
TRBD2	TRBV10-3	TRBJ2-2	CAISELAGDTGELFF
-	TRBV6-1	TRBJ1-5	CASSEGFGAGDQPQHF
-	TRBV19	TRBJ1-5	CASTTRRADQPQHF
-	TRBV28	TRBJ1-6	CASSLYRGLNSPLHF
-	TRBV5-1	TRBJ1-1	CASSTGRGDTEAFF
-	TRBV28	TRBJ1-2	CASSPPTGRYGYTF
-	TRBV6-2/TRBV6-3	TRBJ1-2	CASSYGTRRGGYTF
TRBD2	TRBV6-1	TRBJ2-1	CASSERAGLAGAAHEQFF
-	TRBV4-3	TRBJ2-3	CASSRTAGGAGKTDTQYF
TRBD1	TRBV6-2/TRBV6-3	TRBJ2-7	CASSGRTGLEQYF
TRBD1	TRBV7-2	TRBJ1-3	CASSAGQTGNTIYF
TRBD2	TRBV7-8	TRBJ2-7	CASSPQTSASYEQYF